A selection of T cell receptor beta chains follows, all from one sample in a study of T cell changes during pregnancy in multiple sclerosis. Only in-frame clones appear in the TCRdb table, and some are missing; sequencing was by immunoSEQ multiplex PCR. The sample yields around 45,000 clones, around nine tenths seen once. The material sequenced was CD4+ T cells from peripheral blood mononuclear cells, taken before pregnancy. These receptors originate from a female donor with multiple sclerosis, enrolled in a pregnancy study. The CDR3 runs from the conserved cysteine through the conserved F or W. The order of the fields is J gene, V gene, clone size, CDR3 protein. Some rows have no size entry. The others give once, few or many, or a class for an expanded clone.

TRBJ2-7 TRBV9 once CASSVGYRAREQYF
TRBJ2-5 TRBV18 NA CASSPDGGDGETQYF
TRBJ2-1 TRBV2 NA CASRNDRGRYNEQFF
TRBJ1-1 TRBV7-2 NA CASSPQGAGTEAFF
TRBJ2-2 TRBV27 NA CASSFNRLAGTAGGELFF
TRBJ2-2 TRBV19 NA CASSRASGELFF
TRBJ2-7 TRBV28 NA CASSLAGGVYEQYF
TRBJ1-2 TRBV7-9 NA CASSLGTPPNYGYTF
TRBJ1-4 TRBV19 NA CASSIVNRDVEKLFF
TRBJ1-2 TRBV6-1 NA CASSEVTGGYGYTF
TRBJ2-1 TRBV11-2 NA CASSSTSGSSYNEQFF
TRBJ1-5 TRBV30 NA CAWSGGTGAYSNQPQHF
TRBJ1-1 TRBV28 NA CASSLVRTGGKNTEAFF
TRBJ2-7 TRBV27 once CASSNHRENRNEQYF
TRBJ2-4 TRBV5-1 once CASSAGTVGNIQYF
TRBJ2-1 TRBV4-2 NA CASSSQTRGQGGNEQFF
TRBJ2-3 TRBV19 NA CASSIGGLPKQYF
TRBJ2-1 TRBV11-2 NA CASRNSGRAANEQFF
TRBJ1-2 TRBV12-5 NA CASGLETGLMYGYTF
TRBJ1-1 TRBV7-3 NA CASTLRGGTEAFF
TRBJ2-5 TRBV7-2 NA CASSPLPGLAGVRKETQYF
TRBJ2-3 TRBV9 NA CASSNFNTDTQYF
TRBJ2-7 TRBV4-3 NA CASSRTGGGGAGYEQYF
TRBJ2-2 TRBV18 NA CASSPSAGEYGELFF
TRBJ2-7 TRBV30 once CAWRPGSYEQYF
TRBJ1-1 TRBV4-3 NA CASSPDRGLGEAFF
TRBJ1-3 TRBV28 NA CASTSLPLGGKGRNTIYF
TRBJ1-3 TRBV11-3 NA CASSLGGVSGNTIYF
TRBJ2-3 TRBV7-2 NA CASTLSGGFTDTQYF
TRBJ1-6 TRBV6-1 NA CASIRGSNSPLHF
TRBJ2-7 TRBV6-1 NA CASSEFREYF
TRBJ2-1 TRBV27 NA CASSLRRGSNEQFF
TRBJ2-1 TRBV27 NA CASSFGTSGIHGYNEQFF
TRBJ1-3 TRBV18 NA CASLGGLRGNTIYF
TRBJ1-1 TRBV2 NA CASSEAWNTEAFF
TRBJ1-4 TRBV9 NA CASSPGQVYNEKLFF
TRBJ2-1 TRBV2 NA CASGGRSGTYNEQFF
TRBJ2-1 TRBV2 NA CASSGVLDTEQFF